This is a list of T cell receptor beta chains from one sample in a study of glioma-infiltrating T cells after dendritic cell vaccination. Assay: immunoSEQ multiplex PCR; the TCRdb copy retains only in-frame clones and omits some. The sample comprises about 58,000 clones, around 85% of which are singletons, and about 9% rests with the top ten. The specimen was blood, collected after dendritic cell vaccination. The receptor set was obtained from a human donor with glioblastoma. Both conserved end residues are part of each CDR3. D genes are given only for firm matches. Some rows mark clone size as missing; the rest say once, few, many or name a class of expanded clone.

>TRBD2|TRBJ2-3|.|TRBV6-5
TGTGCCAGCAGTCAAGGGACTAGCAGTGCAGATACGCAGTATTTT
CASSQGTSSADTQYF
>.|TRBJ2-7|.|TRBV9
TGTGCCAGCAGCGGAAGGACGGGGGAGCCTTTTAAGCAGTACTTC
CASSGRTGEPFKQYF
>TRBD2|TRBJ2-5|once|TRBV10-3
TGTGCCATCAGTGGGCCGTTCGGACTAGCGGGGGACCAAGAGACCCAGTACTTC
CAISGPFGLAGDQETQYF
>.|TRBJ1-2|.|TRBV18
TGTGCCAGCTCACCATATCCCGGGACAACGACCTATGGCTACACCTTC
CASSPYPGTTTYGYTF
>.|TRBJ2-3|.|TRBV29-1
TGCAGCGTTGATGCGGGTACAGATACGCAGTATTTT
CSVDAGTDTQYF
>.|TRBJ2-3|.|TRBV6-5
TGTGCCAGCAGCACTAGATACACAGATACGCAGTATTTT
CASSTRYTDTQYF
>.|TRBJ1-1|.|TRBV7-7
TGTGCTAGCAGCCTAAAAAGTGGCACTGAAGCTTTCTTT
CASSLKSGTEAFF
>.|TRBJ2-1|.|TRBV18
TGTGCCAGCTCACCAGCGGCGACAGCCCTCCAATTTAAGGATGAGCAGTTCTTC
CASSPAATALQFKDEQFF
>.|TRBJ1-4|.|TRBV27
TGTGCCAGCAGTTTCCGCCACCGGCCAGACAGCCATGAAAAACTGTTTTTT
CASSFRHRPDSHEKLFF
>TRBD1|TRBJ2-6|.|TRBV6-4
TGTGCCAGCAGTCCACTACCTTCGACAGGGGCTGGGGCCAACGTCCTGACTTTC
CASSPLPSTGAGANVLTF
>.|TRBJ2-3|.|TRBV11-2
TGTGCCAGCAGCTTAGTTGGAGCAACTAGCACAGATACGCAGTATTTT
CASSLVGATSTDTQYF
>TRBD2|TRBJ2-5|.|TRBV6-1
TGTGCCAGCAGTGCCGGGACTAGCGGGGGGGCCGACCAAGAGACCCAGTACTTC
CASSAGTSGGADQETQYF
>.|TRBJ1-2|.|TRBV5-6
TGTGCCAGCAGCCTTAGTTTCAAAGCTAACTATGGCTACACCTTC
CASSLSFKANYGYTF
>.|TRBJ1-1|.|TRBV6-1
TGTGCCAGCAGTGAAGGGGTGTGGGGACTTAACACTGAAGCTTTCTTT
CASSEGVWGLNTEAFF